This T cell receptor (beta chain) emerged from a study of OX40 agonist ivuxolimab in advanced cancers. CDR3 length: 12 amino acids. Per the germline V gene, CDR1 is GTSNPN and CDR2 is SVGIG (reference sequence). Trimming pared 2 bases from V and 9 bases from J, leaving 11 bases between. Points from the study as a whole: Patients who responded partially at 0.1-3.0 mg/kg showed clonal expansion ranking among the lowest. The antigen specificity of the peripheral T cells (those that were expanded) was not determined.

On this clone: Its antigen is undetermined.

Only in-frame clones appear in the TCRdb table, and some are missing; sequencing was by immunoSEQ multiplex PCR. The sample lists tens of thousands of clones, around four fifths occurring once. The TCR originated in an adult with an advanced solid tumor such as melanoma, head and neck, liver or kidney cancer. The sequencing used CD4+ or CD8+ T cells sorted from blood, collected in a trial of the OX40 agonist ivuxolimab. V usage is TRBV30 and J usage is TRBJ2-1; no firm D call. In DNA, the CDR3 is TGTGCCTGGAGTCGAGTGCTACCTGAGCAGTTCTTC. Translated, it gives CAWSRVLPEQFF.